This TCR beta chain appears in the sequencing data of a study of blood T cell repertoires in COVID-19. V shed 5 bases and J shed 4 bases, with 3 bases lying between them. The CDR3 has 11 residues. Per the germline V gene, CDR1 is LGHDT and CDR2 is YNNKEL (reference sequence). Produced via immunoSEQ multiplex PCR; TCRdb's table is partial and in-frame only. The sample holds 95,000 to 150,000 clones; 79% are singletons and the top ten take approximately 3.9%. J is TRBJ2-1 and V is TRBV3-1 (or the pseudogene TRBV3-2); D is ambiguous. The sequencing input was peripheral blood. This clonotype was sampled from a woman of 80 years or more with acute or convalescent COVID-19. CDR3 sequence (DNA): TGTGCCAGCAGCTATTACAATGAGCAGTTCTTC. It translates to CASSYYNEQFF.